The 25 T cell receptor beta chains given below trace back to one sample, sequenced in a study of shared clonotypes between healthy human individuals. Generated by immunoSEQ multiplex PCR, the TCRdb table keeps only in-frame clones and is missing some. The sample consists of roughly 570,000 clones, about 98% of them appearing once. Positive CCR7 selection of CD45RO-negative cells yielded the naive CD8 cells, and terminally differentiated effector memory CD45RA+ cells were excluded. Sample: naive CD8+ T cells sorted from blood. These receptors were collected from a man aged 30 to 45 in good health.

The V call is TRBV13, the J call TRBJ2-7; 9 nucleotides match TRBD1. This CDR3 is 15 amino acids long. Germline V gives CDR1 PRHDT, CDR2 FYEKMQ (reference sequence). Trimming removed 8 bases from V and 3 bases from J; junction bases left unmatched: 11. CDR3 region: CASSGRGQGFYEQYF. CDR3 coding DNA: TGTGCCAGCTCGGGGCGGGGACAGGGTTTCTACGAGCAGTACTTC.

The gene calls are TRBV11-2 and TRBJ2-5; D is unclear. The CDR3 spans 16 residues. CDR1 and CDR2 from the germline V gene are SGHAT and FQNNGV. The V gene lost 1 base and the J gene lost 3 bases, with 15 bases spanning the gap. The CDR3: CASSLVLIGPEETQYF. The CDR3 region has the DNA TGTGCCAGCAGCTTAGTGCTGATCGGGCCCGAAGAGACCCAGTACTTC.

This clone was found once. The genes are TRBV13 and TRBJ2-3; TRBD2 is a possible D gene (6 bases). Germline lookup yields CDR1 PRHDT and CDR2 FYEKMQ (reference sequence). The CDR3 covers 16 residues. V was trimmed by 6 bases and J by 6 bases, leaving 22 bases between them. In nucleotides, the CDR3 is TGTGCCAGCAGTGGGGGAGGAATCCCATCCATGGATACGCAGTATTTT. This gives the protein CASSGGGIPSMDTQYF. Drawing the rest from reference TRBV13 and TRBJ2-3, the complete variable domain is AAGVIQSPRHLIKEKRETATLKCYPIPRHDTVYWYQQGPGQDPQFLISFYEKMQSDKGSIPDRFSAQQFSDYHSELNMSSLELGDSALYFCASSGGGIPSMDTQYFGPGTRLTVL.

V gene TRBV19 combines with J gene TRBJ1-2; D unresolved. Trimming stripped 3 bases from V and 5 bases from J, with 7 bases between. The CDR3 contains 12 residues. Germline CDR1 and CDR2: LNHDA and SQIVND (reference sequence). The CDR3 nucleotides read TGTGCCAGTAGTATTAGTACTTATGGCTACACCTTC. It encodes CASSISTYGYTF.

This sequence joins TRBV4-1 and TRBJ1-5, with D possibly TRBD1 on 6 matching bases. The V gene lost 4 bases and the J gene lost 0 bases, with 22 bases spanning the gap. CDR3 size: 19 residues. Germline V gives CDR1 MGHRA, CDR2 YSYEKL. CDR3 coding DNA: TGCGCCAGCAGCCCCGAAGTTCAGGGGTGGGAGTATAGCAATCAGCCCCAGCATTTT. Translating it yields CASSPEVQGWEYSNQPQHF.

The rearrangement uses TRBV6-5 and TRBJ2-2; 7 bases agree with TRBD1. V lost 6 bases and J lost 1; bases outside the gene matches: 5. The length of the CDR3 is 15 residues. CDR1 is MNHEY, CDR2 SVGAGI, per germline. Here the CDR3 reads CASRPGQLNTGELFF. CDR3 DNA: TGTGCCAGCAGGCCGGGACAGTTGAACACCGGGGAGCTGTTTTTT.

Comments on this clone: Different DNA sequences within this sample yield the same CDR3. The chain joins TRBV9 to TRBJ1-3; D perhaps matches TRBD1 (6 bases). The CDR3 is 14 residues long. The germline V gene has CDR1 SGDLS and CDR2 YYNGEE. V gave up 1 base and J gave up 2 bases, with 7 bases separating them. Written as DNA, the CDR3 is TGTGCCAGCAGCGTATCAGGGGCTGGAAACACCATATATTTT. As protein: CASSVSGAGNTIYF. Full variable domain (missing parts from reference TRBV9 and TRBJ1-3): DSGVTQTPKHLITATGQRVTLRCSPRSGDLSVYWYQQSLDQGLQFLIQYYNGEERAKGNILERFSAQQFPDLHSELNLSSLELGDSALYFCASSVSGAGNTIYFGEGSWLTVV.

The chain has TRBV5-1 and TRBJ1-2, with no clear D. The V gene's germline CDR1 is SGHRS and CDR2 YFSETQ. V lost 4 bases and J lost 1, with 11 bases in between. The CDR3 extends over 14 amino acids. This chain's CDR3 is CASSARDFNYGYTF. The DNA for the CDR3 is TGCGCCAGCAGCGCCCGGGATTTTAACTATGGCTACACCTTC.

V and J are TRBV27 and TRBJ2-7; 12 bases are shared with TRBD2. The CDR3 length is 16 residues. The ends lost 5 bases at V and 7 bases at J; junction bases unmatched: 12. CDR1 is MNHEY, CDR2 SMNVEV, per germline (reference sequence). The DNA for the CDR3 is TGTGCCAGCAGTCCCCCGGGGACTAGCGGGTTTGGGGAGCAGTACTTC. The encoded protein is CASSPPGTSGFGEQYF.

Points on this clone: Other DNA sequences within the sample encode an identical CDR3. The J gene is TRBJ2-7, the V gene TRBV7-6; TRBD1 might be the D (5 bases). This CDR3 comprises 13 residues. V dropped 1 base and J dropped 3 bases, with 7 bases sitting between them. Per the germline V gene, CDR1 is SGHVS and CDR2 is FNYEAQ. In nucleotides, the CDR3 is TGTGCCAGCAGCTTAGGGACATACTACGAGCAGTACTTC. Translation: CASSLGTYYEQYF.

V is TRBV14 and J is TRBJ2-7; D uncertain. The V gene's germline CDR1 is SGHDN and CDR2 FVKESK. The length of the CDR3 is 15 residues. V was shortened by 0 bases and J by 2 bases, with 11 bases between the two germline ends. In DNA, the CDR3 is TGTGCCAGCAGCCAAGATCTCACATTTACCTACGAGCAGTACTTC. Encoded protein: CASSQDLTFTYEQYF.

This chain joins TRBV18 and TRBJ2-2, with 7 bases aligning to TRBD1. CDR3 length: 20 residues. Germline V gene sequence: CDR1 KGHSH, CDR2 LQKENI. V was clipped by 0 bases and J by 4 bases; unmatched bases: 17. In DNA form, the CDR3 reads TGTGCCAGCTCACCACCAATTTGGACAGGTGAAGGGACGAGCACCGGGGAGCTGTTTTTT. This codes for CASSPPIWTGEGTSTGELFF.

V is TRBV2 and J is TRBJ2-7; D may correspond to TRBD1 or TRBD2 (6 bases each). The germline V gene encodes CDR1 SNHLY and CDR2 FYNNEI. The CDR3 has 15 residues. V was pared by 6 bases and J by 0 bases, with 15 bases between. DNA of the CDR3: TGTGCCAGCAGCGCCCCCAGGGGACTCTCCTACGAGCAGTACTTC. Protein product: CASSAPRGLSYEQYF.

The gene calls are TRBV13 and TRBJ2-7, with 9 nucleotides matching TRBD2. The germline V gene has CDR1 PRHDT and CDR2 FYEKMQ (reference sequence). Trimming took 6 bases from V and 5 from J; bases not matched to a gene: 11. The CDR3 runs 15 residues. This CDR3 reads CASSRTPGLANEQYF. The CDR3 bases are TGTGCCAGCAGTCGCACTCCCGGACTAGCGAACGAGCAGTACTTC.

The chain recombines TRBV28 with TRBJ2-5; D uncertain. Deletions cut 2 bases from V and 2 bases from J, with 12 bases between. This CDR3 spans 15 amino acids. Germline values: CDR1 MDHEN, CDR2 SYDVKM. In DNA, the CDR3 is TGTGCCAGCAGTTTAGCCGTGGTATCGCAAGAGACCCAGTACTTC. Encoded protein: CASSLAVVSQETQYF.

This clone was seen more than once but under ten times. This chain joins TRBV30 and TRBJ1-2, with D possibly being TRBD1 (5 bases). This CDR3 comprises 14 residues. Germline CDR1 reads GTSNPN; CDR2 reads SVGIG (reference sequence). V lost 0 bases, J lost 7 bases, and 15 bases lay in between. CDR3 nucleotide sequence: TGTGCCTGGAGTGTGGGCTCAGGGTGGGGTGGCTACACCTTC. Protein sequence: CAWSVGSGWGGYTF.

The chain uses TRBV2 and TRBJ2-5, with TRBD2 matching over 11 bases. The CDR3 spans 19 residues. The trim removed 0 bases at V and 2 bases at J, leaving 11 bases unmatched. Germline CDR1 SNHLY, CDR2 FYNNEI. Here the CDR3 DNA reads TGTGCCAGCAGTGAAGCGCCGGGACTAGCGGAGAGGGGACAAGAGACCCAGTACTTC. The encoded protein is CASSEAPGLAERGQETQYF.

This clone was recorded only once. V is TRBV7-8 and J is TRBJ1-4; D gene uncertain. V was pared by 2 bases and J by 0 bases, with 7 bases between. Germline lookup yields CDR1 SGHVS and CDR2 FQNEAQ. CDR3 length: 15 residues. The CDR3 DNA sequence: TGTGCCAGCAGCTTATCTGCATCAACTAATGAAAAACTGTTTTTT. It yields the protein CASSLSASTNEKLFF.

The chain joins TRBV15 to TRBJ2-5; the D gene could be TRBD1 or TRBD2 (6 bases each). The V end was cut by 3 bases, the J end by 5 bases, with 13 bases between. Germline loops: CDR1 LNHNV, CDR2 YYDKDF (reference sequence). The CDR3 extends over 14 amino acids. CDR3 DNA: TGTGCCACCAGCAGTAGAGGGGGGTTGGAGACCCAGTACTTC. As protein: CATSSRGGLETQYF.

The chain combines TRBV29-1 with TRBJ2-3; 11 positions match TRBD2. Germline CDR1 reads SQVTM; CDR2 reads ANQGSEA. The ends lost 7 bases at V and 0 bases at J; junction bases unmatched: 6. The CDR3 loop spans 15 amino acids. The CDR3 reads CSARGTSGSTDTQYF. The CDR3 DNA follows: TGCAGCGCAAGAGGGACTAGCGGTAGCACAGATACGCAGTATTTT.

V is TRBV7-9 and J is TRBJ1-2; maybe TRBD1 (5 bases). This CDR3 has 14 residues. V was trimmed by 1 base and J by 4 bases, leaving 10 bases between them. Per the germline V gene, CDR1 is SEHNR and CDR2 is FQNEAQ (reference sequence). In DNA form, the CDR3 reads TGTGCCAGCAGCTTAGGGTTAGGGGCCTATGGCTACACCTTC. Protein: CASSLGLGAYGYTF.

The chain recombines TRBV5-1 with TRBJ2-7, with 9 positions matching TRBD2. The germline gives CDR1 SGHRS, CDR2 YFSETQ. The V segment lost 3 bases and the J segment 4 bases; nucleotides outside the gene matches: 8. The CDR3 spans 15 residues. The CDR3 reads CASSSSGKGFYEQYF. CDR3 bases: TGCGCCAGCAGCTCTAGCGGGAAGGGCTTTTACGAGCAGTACTTC.

This sequence joins TRBV19 and TRBJ2-7, with a tentative D call TRBD2 (6 bases). Trimming left V 3 bases short and J 1 base short, with 10 bases between. Germline CDR1 reads LNHDA; CDR2 reads SQIVND (reference sequence). There are 14 residues in the CDR3. CDR3 loop: CASSMSGGSYEQYF. DNA for the CDR3: TGTGCCAGTAGTATGAGTGGGGGGTCCTACGAGCAGTACTTC.

This clone was seen just once. The chain joins TRBV27 to TRBJ2-7, with D possibly being TRBD2 (6 bases). The CDR3 is 15 amino acids. The V gene's germline CDR1 is MNHEY and CDR2 SMNVEV (reference sequence). The ends were cut back, 0 bases at V and 3 bases at J, with 12 bases in the middle. The CDR3 spells CASSLSPRGNYEQYF. DNA of the CDR3: TGTGCCAGCAGTTTATCCCCCCGGGGGAACTACGAGCAGTACTTC.

The rearrangement links TRBV6-5 to TRBJ2-1, with D perhaps TRBD1 (5 bases). The CDR3 contains 15 residues. V was shortened by 7 bases and J by 5 bases, with 18 bases between the two germline ends. The V gene's germline CDR1 is MNHEY and CDR2 SVGAGI. The CDR3 region is CASTYNPGPDNEQFF. The CDR3, as DNA: TGTGCCAGCACTTATAATCCAGGGCCCGACAATGAGCAGTTCTTC.